The clone carrying this TCR beta chain came up many times. V gave up 8 bases and J gave up 0 bases; unmatched junction bases: 22. CDR1 and CDR2 (germline): DFQATT, SNEGSKA (reference sequence). The CDR3 contains 19 residues. Unique molecular identifiers tagged the TCRbeta library. MiXCR, run by TCRdb on the PCR reads, gives a single entry per CDR3 protein. The repertoire holds about 270,000 distinct CDR3 sequences, with 9.9% as singletons. The data derive from a study of T-cell reconstitution after alpha-beta-depleted transplantation in children. The sample here was PBMCs from the stem cell graft donor, taken from the stem cell graft. The chain recombines TRBV20-1 with TRBJ2-4, with 7 bases lining up with TRBD1. This sequence was found in a human donor who donated a stem cell graft to a child with SCID. The CDR3 spells CSQTKRRGRENSAKNIQYF. As DNA, the CDR3 is TGCAGTCAAACAAAAAGAAGGGGGCGAGAAAACTCAGCCAAAAACATTCAGTACTTC.